Here is one T cell receptor (beta chain) with its context. This entry belongs to a study of T-cell memory formation after mild COVID-19. The CDR3 consists of 15 residues. Germline V gene data show CDR1 as DFQATT and CDR2 as SNEGSKA (reference sequence). The junction had 13 bases not matched to a gene; V was cut back by 3 bases and J by 8 bases. TCRdb reanalysed the 5' RACE reads using MiXCR and keeps one entry per CDR3 protein. Of about 270,000 distinct CDR3 sequences listed, over 15% were seen once; the top ten hold 20% to 25%. What was sequenced was PBMCs or a T cell subset sorted from them (not recorded which). The sequence came from a man between 18 and 35 years old who had mild COVID-19 (a few samples of this study predate the infection). Cell type and time point are not known. V and J are TRBV20-1 and TRBJ2-3, with 8 bases that match TRBD2. CDR3 residues: CSARAGSGGRRTQYF. The CDR3 DNA is TGCAGTGCTAGGGCCGGGAGCGGGGGTCGCCGTACGCAGTATTTT.